This TCR beta chain came from a study of blood T cell repertoires in COVID-19. V lost 6 bases and J 10 bases, leaving 13 bases between the germline ends. CDR1 is SQVTM and CDR2 is ANQGSEA in the germline V gene. The CDR3 has 11 residues. Participants spanned ages about 18 to 95 years and resided in 20 to 30 US areas. Cohort assignment relied on participant-reported clinical history. Two negative PCRs, clearance, or symptom resolution were required of recovered Cohort 3 donors. As handled by the study authors: Cell counts per sample came from amplifying reference gene primers. Sequenced by immunoSEQ multiplex PCR; TCRdb stores in-frame clones only, minus some. From that table come the V and J calls and clone size; the DNA was used to work out D and trimming. The sample lists about 140,000 clones, almost 80% seen once, with around 3.2% in the top ten.

The sequence was collected from a woman aged 45-60 years who had recovered from COVID-19. Sequencing was performed on PBMCs or T cells enriched from blood (not recorded which). The chain recombines TRBV29-1 with TRBJ2-1; D is ambiguous. CDR3: CSVSFQKEQFF. CDR3 DNA: TGCAGCGTATCTTTTCAGAAGGAGCAGTTCTTC.